Each of the 24 T cell receptor beta chains below was sequenced from the same sample in a study of blood T cell repertoires in COVID-19. The data were produced by immunoSEQ multiplex PCR, yet TCRdb's version contains in-frame clones alone and is incomplete. The sample lists about 210,000 clones; 80% were seen once. The sequencing input was peripheral blood. These receptors were taken from a woman aged 70 to 79 with acute or convalescent COVID-19.

V gene TRBV7-2 combines with J gene TRBJ1-2, with D tentatively TRBD1 (5 bases). The CDR3 has 14 residues. Germline V CDR1 and CDR2: SGHTA, FQGNSA. V dropped 4 bases and J dropped 6 bases, with 15 bases sitting between them. CDR3 coding DNA: TGTGCCAGCAGCTCTACCGGGACTAGGAATGGCTACACCTTC. Residues: CASSSTGTRNGYTF.

The chain carries TRBV11-1 and TRBJ2-5, with D perhaps matching TRBD1 (6 bases). Trimming removed 0 bases at V and 4 bases at J, with 12 bases between. This CDR3 has 15 amino acids. Germline V gene lookup returns CDR1 SGHAT and CDR2 FQDESV (reference sequence). CDR3 DNA sequence: TGTGCCAGCAGCTTAGCGCAGGGGCGTGGAGAGACCCAGTACTTC. It codes for CASSLAQGRGETQYF.

This chain uses TRBV6-1 with TRBJ2-7; unclear D gene. CDR1 MNHNS and CDR2 SASEGT come from the germline V gene. The CDR3 spans 13 residues. V lost 3 bases, J lost 4 bases, and 10 bases lay in between. This chain's CDR3 is CASSDGGGYEQYF. The CDR3, as DNA: TGTGCCAGCAGTGACGGCGGTGGGTACGAGCAGTACTTC.

The count of this clone is one. The chain links TRBV24-1 to TRBJ2-5; D is perhaps TRBD1 (7 bases). Trimming removed 5 bases at V and 5 bases at J, with 17 bases between. The CDR3 runs to 15 residues. CDR1 and CDR2 (germline): KGHDR, SFDVKD. CDR3 sequence reads: CATSVTAGGTETQYF. In DNA form, the CDR3 reads TGTGCCACCAGTGTCACTGCAGGGGGGACGGAGACCCAGTACTTC.

This rearrangement joins TRBV9 to TRBJ2-2; 12 bases are shared with TRBD2. J lost 3 bases, V lost 3 bases, and 3 bases had no gene match. The CDR3 has 16 amino acids. Per the germline V gene, CDR1 is SGDLS and CDR2 is YYNGEE. The CDR3 bases are TGTGCCAGCAGCGGGACTAGCGGGGCCCACACCGGGGAGCTGTTTTTT. Translation: CASSGTSGAHTGELFF.

The chain links TRBV19 to TRBJ2-5; unclear D gene. Trimming removed 8 bases at V and 1 base at J, with 14 bases between. CDR3 length: 14 residues. CDR1 and CDR2 from the germline V gene are LNHDA and SQIVND (reference sequence). CDR3 residues: CASANSGSQETQYF. DNA of the CDR3: TGTGCCAGTGCAAACAGTGGATCCCAAGAGACCCAGTACTTC.

The rearrangement links TRBV29-1 to TRBJ2-3; 13 bases map to TRBD2. Germline CDR1 and CDR2: SQVTM and ANQGSEA. CDR3 size: 15 residues. The V and J ends lost 8 bases and 0 bases, in that order; junction bases with no gene match: 5. The CDR3 sequence is CSLRLAGGSTDTQYF. For the CDR3, the DNA is TGCAGCCTCCGACTAGCGGGGGGAAGCACAGATACGCAGTATTTT.

V and J are TRBV27 and TRBJ2-7, with D unresolved. The CDR3 contains 13 residues. Germline-derived CDR1 and CDR2 are MNHEY and SMNVEV (reference sequence). V was clipped by 8 bases and J by 2 bases, with 13 bases between them. CDR3 region: CASSRVRTYEQYF. CDR3 DNA: TGTGCCAGCTCCCGGGTCCGCACCTACGAGCAGTACTTC.

This clone was counted a few times. In the same sample, other DNA sequences code for this CDR3. The chain joins TRBV7-8 to TRBJ1-1; 11 bases line up with TRBD1. The V and J ends lost 2 bases and 1 base, in that order; junction bases with no gene match: 3. The V gene's germline CDR1 is SGHVS and CDR2 FQNEAQ. This CDR3 is 16 amino acids long. The CDR3: CASSLRDRGSNTEAFF. CDR3 in DNA: TGTGCCAGCAGCTTACGGGACAGGGGGTCGAACACTGAAGCTTTCTTT.

The gene calls are TRBV21-1 and TRBJ2-7; no check of the table's D call, TRBD1, against the DNA was made. TRBV21-1 corresponds to a pseudogene. The CDR3 spans 16 residues. For the CDR3, the DNA is TGTGCCAGCAGCAAAGCGGCCCGGACACCATCCTACGAGCAGTACGTC. Its translation: CASSKAARTPSYEQYV.

CDR3 sequence reads: CASRKALRVDTQYF. The CDR3 DNA follows: TGTGCCAGCAGGAAAGCCTTGAGGGTAGATACGCAGTATTTT. The chain links TRBV2 to TRBJ2-3; TRBD2 might be the D (5 bases). This CDR3 comprises 14 residues. Trimming left V 6 bases short and J 5 bases short, with 15 bases between. The V gene's germline CDR1 is SNHLY and CDR2 FYNNEI.

The chain employs TRBV24-1 and TRBJ1-5; 7 bases are shared with TRBD1. The CDR3 has 15 residues. CDR1 and CDR2 (germline): KGHDR, SFDVKD. Trimming cost V 5 bases and J 3 bases; bases outside gene matches: 6. CDR3 nucleotide sequence: TGTGCCACCAGTGGCCCGGGACAGCTCAATCAGCCCCAGCATTTT. Translated, it gives CATSGPGQLNQPQHF.

The sample holds a few counts of this clone. This rearrangement joins TRBV4-2 to TRBJ1-1, with 8 bases identical to TRBD1. V was clipped by 4 bases and J by 3 bases; unmatched bases: 13. CDR3 size: 17 residues. CDR1 is LGHNA, CDR2 YNFKEQ, per germline. This CDR3 reads CASSRSQGAYGYTEAFF. CDR3 DNA: TGTGCCAGCAGCCGTTCTCAGGGGGCATATGGGTACACTGAAGCTTTCTTT.

This clone has a count of ten or more. The chain has TRBV4-1 and TRBJ1-2; no firm D call. With 1 base removed from V and 6 bases from J, the gap between germline ends came to 9 bases. CDR1 and CDR2 from the germline V gene are MGHRA and YSYEKL. The CDR3 is made up of 13 amino acids. CDR3 DNA: TGCGCCAGCAGCCAAGTTAACAGAGATGGCTACACCTTC. The encoded protein is CASSQVNRDGYTF.

This clone was counted a few times. This rearrangement joins TRBV30 to TRBJ1-2, with TRBD1 matching 7 bases. The CDR3 is 14 residues long. Germline V gene sequence: CDR1 GTSNPN, CDR2 SVGIG (reference sequence). The V and J ends lost 2 bases and 4 bases, in that order; junction bases with no gene match: 7. CDR3 bases: TGTGCCTGGAGTCAGACAGGGCTGCGCTATGGCTACACCTTC. Protein: CAWSQTGLRYGYTF.

This rearrangement joins TRBV29-1 to TRBJ1-2; D is ambiguous. With 5 bases removed from V and 3 bases from J, the gap between germline ends came to 4 bases. This CDR3 is 10 amino acids long. Germline V CDR1 and CDR2: SQVTM, ANQGSEA. CDR3 amino acids: CSVSDYGYTF. The CDR3 DNA reads as TGCAGCGTTTCGGACTATGGCTACACCTTC. Based on the CDR3 plus reference TRBV29-1 and TRBJ1-2, the full variable domain is SAVISQKPSRDICQRGTSLTIQCQVDSQVTMMFWYRQQPGQSLTLIATANQGSEATYESGFVIDKFPISRPNLTFSTLTVSNMSPEDSSIYLCSVSDYGYTFGSGTRLTVV.

This clone was seen just once. This sequence joins TRBV5-5 and TRBJ2-7; 8 bases map to TRBD1. The CDR3 consists of 15 residues. Germline-derived CDR1 and CDR2 are SGHKS and YYEKEE (reference sequence). V lost 4 bases to trimming and J lost 1 base; unmatched junction nucleotides: 7. CDR3 nucleotides: TGTGCCAGCAGCCGCGGGACAGGAGGATCCTACGAGCAGTACGTC. It is translated as CASSRGTGGSYEQYV.

This clone showed up just a few times. The chain couples TRBV10-3 to TRBJ2-3; 12 bases are shared with TRBD2. The CDR3 runs 17 residues. CDR1 is ENHRY, CDR2 SYGVKD, per germline. The trim removed 6 bases at V and 2 bases at J, leaving 9 bases unmatched. The CDR3 DNA is TGTGCCATCAGCACTAGCGGGGGGACCACTATCACAGATACGCAGTATTTT. This codes for CAISTSGGTTITDTQYF.

The V call is TRBV10-1, the J call TRBJ2-7; tentatively, D is TRBD1 (6 bases). Germline loops: CDR1 WNHNN, CDR2 SYGVQD (reference sequence). Trimming took off 0 bases at V and 6 bases at J, with 15 bases between the two ends. The CDR3 has 15 amino acids. CDR3 sequence: CASSESKPRGTEQYV. CDR3 DNA sequence: TGCGCCAGCAGTGAGTCCAAGCCTAGGGGGACCGAGCAGTACGTC.

This clone has a handful of counts. The chain employs TRBV11-2 and TRBJ1-1; D ambiguous. This CDR3 comprises 14 residues. V was trimmed by 4 bases and J by 4 bases, leaving 13 bases between them. The V gene's germline CDR1 is SGHAT and CDR2 FQNNGV. The CDR3 sequence: CASSYPARFTEAFF. The CDR3 nucleotides read TGTGCCAGCAGCTACCCCGCCCGGTTCACTGAAGCTTTCTTT.

This clone turned up a few times. This chain joins TRBV6-5 and TRBJ1-5; possible D gene TRBD1, 6 bases. The length of the CDR3 is 15 residues. Germline V lookup: CDR1 MNHEY, CDR2 SVGAGI. Trimming took off 6 bases at V and 7 bases at J, with 19 bases between the two ends. CDR3 amino acids: CASSVTGRDSQPQHF. The CDR3 DNA sequence: TGTGCCAGCAGCGTAACAGGGAGGGACTCCCAGCCCCAGCATTTT.

The V and J genes are TRBV29-1 and TRBJ2-6; 7 bases match TRBD2. This CDR3 comprises 16 residues. CDR1 and CDR2 from the germline V gene are SQVTM and ANQGSEA. Trimming took 3 bases from V and 2 from J; bases not matched to a gene: 7. This CDR3 is CSVESTGGPGANVLTF. DNA of the CDR3: TGCAGCGTTGAGTCGACGGGGGGTCCTGGGGCCAACGTCCTGACTTTC.

The chain is built from TRBV5-1 and TRBJ2-7; TRBD2 aligns across 13 bases. The CDR3 extends over 17 amino acids. Germline lookup yields CDR1 SGHRS and CDR2 YFSETQ. The V gene end was trimmed by 4 bases and the J gene end by 3 bases; junction bases not matched to a gene: 10. The CDR3 protein is CASSNRLAGGRGYEQYF. CDR3 DNA sequence: TGCGCCAGCAGCAACCGACTAGCGGGGGGCCGGGGCTACGAGCAGTACTTC.

The V gene is TRBV10-2, the J gene TRBJ2-7; 8 bases agree with TRBD2. The trim removed 6 bases at V and 4 bases at J, leaving 11 bases unmatched. This CDR3 region has 15 residues. Per the germline V gene, CDR1 is WSHSY and CDR2 is SAAADI. The DNA for the CDR3 is TGCGCCAGCAGGTCGGGTAGCGGGGATATTTACGAGCAGTACTTC. Translation: CASRSGSGDIYEQYF.